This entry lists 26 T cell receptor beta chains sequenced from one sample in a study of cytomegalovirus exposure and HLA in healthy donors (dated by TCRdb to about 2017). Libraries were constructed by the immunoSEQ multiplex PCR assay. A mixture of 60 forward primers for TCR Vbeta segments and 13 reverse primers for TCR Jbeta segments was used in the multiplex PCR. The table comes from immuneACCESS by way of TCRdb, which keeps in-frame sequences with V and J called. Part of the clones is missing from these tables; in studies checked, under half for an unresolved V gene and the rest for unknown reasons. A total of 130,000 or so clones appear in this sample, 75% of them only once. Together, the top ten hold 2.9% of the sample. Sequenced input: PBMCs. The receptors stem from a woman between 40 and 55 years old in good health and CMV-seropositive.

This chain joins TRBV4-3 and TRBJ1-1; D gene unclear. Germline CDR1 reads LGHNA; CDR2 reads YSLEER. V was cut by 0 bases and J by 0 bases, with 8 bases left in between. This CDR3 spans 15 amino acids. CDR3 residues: CASSQELLVNTEAFF. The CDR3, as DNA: TGCGCCAGCAGCCAAGAGCTGTTAGTGAACACTGAAGCTTTCTTT.

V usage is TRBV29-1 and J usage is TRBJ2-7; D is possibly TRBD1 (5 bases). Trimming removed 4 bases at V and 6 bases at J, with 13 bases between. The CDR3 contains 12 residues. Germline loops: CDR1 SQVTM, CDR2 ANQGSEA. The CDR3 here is CSVVGREAEQYF. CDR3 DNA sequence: TGCAGCGTTGTTGGCAGGGAAGCCGAGCAGTACTTC.

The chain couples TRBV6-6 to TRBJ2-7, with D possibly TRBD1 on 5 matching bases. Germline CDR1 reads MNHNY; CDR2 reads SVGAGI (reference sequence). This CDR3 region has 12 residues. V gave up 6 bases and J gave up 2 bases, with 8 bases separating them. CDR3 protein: CASRDTTYEQYF. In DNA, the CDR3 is TGTGCCAGCAGGGACACGACCTACGAGCAGTACTTC.

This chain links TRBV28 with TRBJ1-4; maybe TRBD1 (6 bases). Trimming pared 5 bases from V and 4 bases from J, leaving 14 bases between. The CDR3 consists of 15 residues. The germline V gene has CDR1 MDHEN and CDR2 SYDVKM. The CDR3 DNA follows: TGTGCCAGCAGTGCGTTGGACAGCCTTAATGAAAAACTGTTTTTT. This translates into CASSALDSLNEKLFF.

The DNA for the CDR3 is TGTGCCAGCAGTCACGGACTAGCGGGAACCGGGGAGCTGTTTTTT. As protein: CASSHGLAGTGELFF. The chain uses TRBV28 and TRBJ2-2; 12 nucleotides line up with TRBD2. The J segment lost 5 bases and the V segment lost 5 bases, leaving 3 bases of the junction unmatched. CDR1 is MDHEN and CDR2 is SYDVKM in the germline V gene. This CDR3 comprises 15 residues.

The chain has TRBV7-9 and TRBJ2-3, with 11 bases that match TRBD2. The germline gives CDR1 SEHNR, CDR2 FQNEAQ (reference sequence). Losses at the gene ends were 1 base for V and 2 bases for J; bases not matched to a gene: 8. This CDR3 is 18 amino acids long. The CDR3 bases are TGTGCCAGCAGCTTAGGGCCCACTAGCGGGGGAAACACAGATACGCAGTATTTT. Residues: CASSLGPTSGGNTDTQYF.

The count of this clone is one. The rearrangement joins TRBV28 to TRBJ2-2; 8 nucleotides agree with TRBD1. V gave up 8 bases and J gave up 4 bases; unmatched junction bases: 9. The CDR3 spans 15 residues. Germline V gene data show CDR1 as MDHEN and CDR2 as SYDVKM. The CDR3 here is CASEFRTGTTGELFF. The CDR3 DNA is TGTGCCAGCGAGTTTAGGACAGGGACCACCGGGGAGCTGTTTTTT. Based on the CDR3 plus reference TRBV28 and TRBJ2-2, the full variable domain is DVKVTQSSRYLVKRTGEKVFLECVQDMDHENMFWYRQDPGLGLRLIYFSYDVKMKEKGDIPEGYSVSREKKERFSLILESASTNQTSMYLCASEFRTGTTGELFFGEGSRLTVL.

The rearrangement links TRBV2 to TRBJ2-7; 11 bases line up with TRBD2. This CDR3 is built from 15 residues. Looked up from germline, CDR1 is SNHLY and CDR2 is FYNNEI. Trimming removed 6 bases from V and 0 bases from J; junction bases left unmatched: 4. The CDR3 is CASRDLAGGSYEQYF. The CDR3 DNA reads TGTGCCAGCAGAGACCTAGCGGGGGGCTCCTACGAGCAGTACTTC. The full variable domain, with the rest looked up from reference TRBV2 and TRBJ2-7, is EPEVTQTPSHQVTQMGQEVILRCVPISNHLYFYWYRQILGQKVEFLVSFYNNEISEKSEIFDDQFSVERPDGSNFTLKIRSTKLEDSAMYFCASRDLAGGSYEQYFGPGTRLTVT.

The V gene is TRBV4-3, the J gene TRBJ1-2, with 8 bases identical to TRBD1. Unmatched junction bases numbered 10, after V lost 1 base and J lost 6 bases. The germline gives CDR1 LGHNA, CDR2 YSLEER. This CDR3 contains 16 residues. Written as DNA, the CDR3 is TGCGCCAGCAGCCAAGTTCTGTTTCAGGGGGCGAATGGCTACACCTTC. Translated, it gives CASSQVLFQGANGYTF.

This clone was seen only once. CDR3 in DNA: TGTGCCAGCTTCACTCAGACAGGGGGGACTGAAGCTTTCTTT. Protein sequence: CASFTQTGGTEAFF. The chain carries TRBV7-9 and TRBJ1-1; 9 nucleotides align to TRBD1. CDR1 and CDR2 from the germline V gene are SEHNR and FQNEAQ (reference sequence). This CDR3 has 14 amino acids. Trimming at V came to 8 bases and at J to 5 bases, leaving 9 bases not matched to a gene.

CDR3 in amino acids: CATRGGTGGTEAFF. The CDR3 region has the DNA TGTGCCACCAGAGGAGGGACAGGTGGGACTGAAGCTTTCTTT. The chain is built from TRBV5-6 and TRBJ1-1; 8 bases line up with TRBD1. Germline V lookup: CDR1 SGHDT, CDR2 YYEEEE. Unmatched junction bases numbered 12, after V lost 9 bases and J lost 5 bases. The CDR3 has 14 amino acids. Together with reference TRBV5-6 and TRBJ1-1, the CDR3 gives the full variable domain: DAGVTQSPTHLIKTRGQQVTLRCSPKSGHDTVSWYQQALGQGPQFIFQYYEEEERQRGNFPDRFSGHQFPNYSSELNVNALLLGDSALYLCATRGGTGGTEAFFGQGTRLTVV.

Written as DNA, the CDR3 is TGTGCCAGCAGTCCGACAGGGTATGAAGCTTTCTTT. Translation gives CASSPTGYEAFF. The gene calls are TRBV6-1 and TRBJ1-1; 7 bases agree with TRBD1. V lost 5 bases, J lost 7 bases, and 4 bases stayed unmatched. Germline V CDR1 and CDR2: MNHNS, SASEGT. The CDR3 sequence is 12 residues long.

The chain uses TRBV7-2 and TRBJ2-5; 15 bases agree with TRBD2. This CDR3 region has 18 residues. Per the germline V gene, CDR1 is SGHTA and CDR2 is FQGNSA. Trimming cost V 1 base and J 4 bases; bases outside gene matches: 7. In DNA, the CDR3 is TGTGCCAGCAGCTTAGGGGGGGGACTAGCGGGAGGAGGAGAGACCCAGTACTTC. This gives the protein CASSLGGGLAGGGETQYF.

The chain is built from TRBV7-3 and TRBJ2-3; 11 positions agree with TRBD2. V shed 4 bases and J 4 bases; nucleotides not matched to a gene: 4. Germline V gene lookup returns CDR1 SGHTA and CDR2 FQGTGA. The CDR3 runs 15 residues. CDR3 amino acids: CASSSVAGGPDTQYF. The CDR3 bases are TGTGCCAGCAGCTCCGTAGCGGGAGGGCCAGATACGCAGTATTTT.

CDR3 loop: CAWSRDRPNTGELFF. Here the CDR3 DNA reads TGTGCCTGGAGCCGGGACAGACCGAACACCGGGGAGCTGTTTTTT. V usage is TRBV30 and J usage is TRBJ2-2; 7 positions agree with TRBD1. Germline CDR1 and CDR2: GTSNPN and SVGIG (reference sequence). CDR3 size: 15 residues. V shed 3 bases and J 0 bases; nucleotides not matched to a gene: 4.

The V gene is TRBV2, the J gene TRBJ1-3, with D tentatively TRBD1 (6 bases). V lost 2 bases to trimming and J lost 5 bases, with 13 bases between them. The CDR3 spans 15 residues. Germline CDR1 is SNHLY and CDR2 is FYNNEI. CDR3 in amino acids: CASSETRTDRNTIYF. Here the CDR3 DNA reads TGTGCCAGCAGTGAAACTCGGACAGATCGAAACACCATATATTTT. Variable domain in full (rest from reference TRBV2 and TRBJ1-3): EPEVTQTPSHQVTQMGQEVILRCVPISNHLYFYWYRQILGQKVEFLVSFYNNEISEKSEIFDDQFSVERPDGSNFTLKIRSTKLEDSAMYFCASSETRTDRNTIYFGEGSWLTVV.

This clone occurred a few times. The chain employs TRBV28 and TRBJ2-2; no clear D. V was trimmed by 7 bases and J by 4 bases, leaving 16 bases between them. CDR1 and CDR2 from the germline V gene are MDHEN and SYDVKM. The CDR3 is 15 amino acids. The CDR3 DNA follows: TGTGCCAGCACCCGCTTGGGCAGAACCACCGGGGAGCTGTTTTTT. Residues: CASTRLGRTTGELFF.

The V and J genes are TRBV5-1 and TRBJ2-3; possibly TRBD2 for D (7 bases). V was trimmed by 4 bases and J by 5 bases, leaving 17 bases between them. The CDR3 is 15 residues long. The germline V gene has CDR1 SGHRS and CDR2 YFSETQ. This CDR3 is CASSASQGGGDTQYF. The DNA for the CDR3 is TGCGCCAGCAGCGCCTCACAGGGCGGGGGAGATACGCAGTATTTT.

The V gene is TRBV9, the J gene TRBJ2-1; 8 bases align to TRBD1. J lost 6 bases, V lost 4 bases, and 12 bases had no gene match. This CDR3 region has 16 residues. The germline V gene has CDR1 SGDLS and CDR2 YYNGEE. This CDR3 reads CASSLPRQGAGNEQFF. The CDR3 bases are TGTGCCAGCAGCCTACCTCGGCAGGGGGCGGGCAATGAGCAGTTCTTC.

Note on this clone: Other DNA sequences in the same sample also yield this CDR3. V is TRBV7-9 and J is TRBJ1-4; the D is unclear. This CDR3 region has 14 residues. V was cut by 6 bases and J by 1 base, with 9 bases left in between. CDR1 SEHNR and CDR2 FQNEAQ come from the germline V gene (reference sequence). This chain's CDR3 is CASSLPGTNEKLFF. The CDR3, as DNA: TGTGCCAGCAGTCTACCCGGAACTAATGAAAAACTGTTTTTT.

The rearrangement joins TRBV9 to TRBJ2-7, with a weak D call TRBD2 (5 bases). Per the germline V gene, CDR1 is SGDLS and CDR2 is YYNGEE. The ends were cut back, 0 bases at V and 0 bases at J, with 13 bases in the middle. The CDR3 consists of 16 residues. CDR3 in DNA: TGTGCCAGCAGCGTAGAGGTGCGGGCCCGCTCCTACGAGCAGTACTTC. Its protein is CASSVEVRARSYEQYF.

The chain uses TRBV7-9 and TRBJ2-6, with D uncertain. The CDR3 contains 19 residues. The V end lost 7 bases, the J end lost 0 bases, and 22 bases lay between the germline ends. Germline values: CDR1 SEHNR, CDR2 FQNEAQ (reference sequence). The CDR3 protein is CASNFLDGPSTSGANVLTF. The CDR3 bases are TGTGCCAGCAACTTCTTGGATGGGCCGTCTACCTCTGGGGCCAACGTCCTGACTTTC.

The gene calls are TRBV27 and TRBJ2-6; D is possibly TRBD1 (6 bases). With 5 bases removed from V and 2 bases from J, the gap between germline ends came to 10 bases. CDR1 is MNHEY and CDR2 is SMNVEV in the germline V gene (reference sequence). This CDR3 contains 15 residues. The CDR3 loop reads CASSPQGTGANVLTF. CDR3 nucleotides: TGTGCCAGCAGTCCCCAGGGGACTGGGGCCAACGTCCTGACTTTC.

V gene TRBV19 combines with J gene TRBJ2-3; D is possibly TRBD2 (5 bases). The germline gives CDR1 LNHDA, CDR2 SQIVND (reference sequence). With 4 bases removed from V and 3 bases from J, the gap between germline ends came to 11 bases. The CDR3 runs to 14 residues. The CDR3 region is CASSKRLETDTQYF. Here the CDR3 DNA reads TGTGCCAGTAGTAAGCGGCTAGAAACAGATACGCAGTATTTT.

CDR3 nucleotide sequence: TGTGCCAGCAGCCCGGGGACTAGCGGGGGGCAGCAAGAGACCCAGTACTTC. It is translated as CASSPGTSGGQQETQYF. This chain links TRBV11-2 with TRBJ2-5; TRBD2 matches 15 bases. The germline V gene encodes CDR1 SGHAT and CDR2 FQNNGV. Germline trimming cut 5 bases from V and 2 bases from J; bases unmatched to any gene: 6. This CDR3 is built from 17 residues.

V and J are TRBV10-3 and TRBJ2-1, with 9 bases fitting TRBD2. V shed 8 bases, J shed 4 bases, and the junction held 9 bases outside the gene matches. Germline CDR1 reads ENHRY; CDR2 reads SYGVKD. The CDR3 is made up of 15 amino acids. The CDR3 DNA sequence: TGTGCCATCGGCCACGCTAGCGGGGTTTACAATGAGCAGTTCTTC. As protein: CAIGHASGVYNEQFF.